These 27 T cell receptor beta chains came from one sample sequenced in a study of control samples from healthy donors and cancer patients. Sequenced by immunoSEQ multiplex PCR; TCRdb stores in-frame clones only, minus some. The data show around 89,000 clones, with roughly four fifths seen just once and about 10% held by the top ten. The sample taken for sequencing was blood. The source is a woman aged 55 to 70 in good health.

The gene calls are TRBV28 and TRBJ2-7; a weak D match, TRBD2 (6 bases). Germline-derived CDR1 and CDR2 are MDHEN and SYDVKM. V lost 6 bases to trimming and J lost 1 base, with 10 bases between them. This CDR3 is built from 13 residues. The CDR3 DNA follows: TGTGCCAGCAGCGCGGGGAGTTCCTACGAGCAGTACTTC. Its protein product is CASSAGSSYEQYF.

The chain joins TRBV29-1 to TRBJ1-2; D unclear. This CDR3 contains 12 residues. Germline CDR1 SQVTM, CDR2 ANQGSEA. V was trimmed by 3 bases and J by 2 bases, leaving 7 bases between them. As DNA, the CDR3 is TGCAGCGTTGACGATGCGAACTATGGCTACACCTTC. It codes for CSVDDANYGYTF.

This chain connects TRBV7-2 to TRBJ2-1; D gene ambiguous. Trimming took 0 bases from V and 5 from J, leaving 5 bases between them. CDR3 length: 13 residues. Germline V gives CDR1 SGHTA, CDR2 FQGNSA. The CDR3 DNA follows: TGTGCCAGCAGCTTAGCGGTGAACAATGAGCAGTTCTTC. It codes for CASSLAVNNEQFF.

The chain links TRBV18 to TRBJ1-4; D remains ambiguous. CDR3 length equals 16 residues. Trimming took off 2 bases at V and 0 bases at J, with 10 bases between the two ends. The V gene's germline CDR1 is KGHSH and CDR2 LQKENI. The CDR3 DNA reads as TGTGCCAGCTCACCAACCCGACACACAACTAATGAAAAACTGTTTTTT. It codes for CASSPTRHTTNEKLFF.

The rearrangement links TRBV7-9 to TRBJ2-5; the D gene is possibly TRBD2 (6 bases). The V end lost 2 bases, the J end lost 4 bases, and 11 bases lay between the germline ends. CDR3 size: 14 residues. Germline CDR1 SEHNR, CDR2 FQNEAQ (reference sequence). CDR3 amino acids: CASSLFGRGETQYF. The CDR3 DNA follows: TGTGCCAGCAGCTTATTCGGGAGAGGAGAGACCCAGTACTTC.

For this clone: Within the sample, other DNA sequences also encode this same CDR3. The chain employs TRBV2 and TRBJ1-4; D perhaps matches TRBD1 (5 bases). Germline-derived CDR1 and CDR2 are SNHLY and FYNNEI. Trimming removed 6 bases from V and 0 bases from J, with 8 bases in between. CDR3 length: 14 residues. The CDR3 reads CASRLQATNEKLFF. The CDR3 coding sequence is TGTGCCAGCAGATTACAGGCAACTAATGAAAAACTGTTTTTT. The whole variable domain, remainder taken from reference TRBV2 and TRBJ1-4, is EPEVTQTPSHQVTQMGQEVILRCVPISNHLYFYWYRQILGQKVEFLVSFYNNEISEKSEIFDDQFSVERPDGSNFTLKIRSTKLEDSAMYFCASRLQATNEKLFFGSGTQLSVL.

This chain uses TRBV18 with TRBJ2-1; TRBD2 matches at 7 bases. CDR1 KGHSH and CDR2 LQKENI come from the germline V gene. The CDR3 covers 15 residues. The ends lost 2 bases at V and 5 bases at J; junction bases unmatched: 6. CDR3 sequence (DNA): TGTGCCAGCTCACCATGGAGCGGGGAAGACAATGAGCAGTTCTTC. It translates to CASSPWSGEDNEQFF.

The J gene is TRBJ1-1, the V gene TRBV3-1 (or the pseudogene TRBV3-2); D is unclear. The CDR3 runs to 14 residues. From germline, CDR1 is LGHDT and CDR2 YNNKEL (reference sequence). V was clipped by 0 bases and J by 1 base, with 6 bases between them. Here the CDR3 reads CASSQEAWNTEAFF. Here the CDR3 DNA reads TGTGCCAGCAGCCAAGAAGCCTGGAACACTGAAGCTTTCTTT.

The chain recombines TRBV7-2 with TRBJ1-5; D is undetermined. The CDR3 runs to 13 residues. Trimming shortened V by 5 bases and J by 4 bases, and 9 bases separated the two germline ends. From germline, CDR1 is SGHTA and CDR2 FQGNSA. For the CDR3, the DNA is TGTGCCAGCAGCGTCAATCCTAATCAGCCCCAGCATTTT. This encodes CASSVNPNQPQHF.

The J gene is TRBJ1-1, the V gene TRBV28; D is uncertain. This CDR3 has 16 amino acids. Looked up from germline, CDR1 is MDHEN and CDR2 is SYDVKM. Trimming shortened V by 3 bases and J by 1 base, and 15 bases separated the two germline ends. The chain's CDR3 is CASSFSIPAQNTEAFF. Here the CDR3 DNA reads TGTGCCAGCAGTTTTTCAATCCCAGCTCAGAACACTGAAGCTTTCTTT.

The rearrangement joins TRBV6-5 to TRBJ1-6; TRBD1 matches at 8 bases. V lost 6 bases and J lost 9; bases outside the gene matches: 7. Germline V lookup: CDR1 MNHEY, CDR2 SVGAGI. The CDR3 totals 14 residues. In DNA, the CDR3 is TGTGCCAGCAGAGGACAGGGTTTGGTTTCACCCCTCCACTTT. As protein: CASRGQGLVSPLHF.

The chain recombines TRBV28 with TRBJ2-7; 11 nucleotides match TRBD1. Trimming removed 6 bases from V and 2 bases from J; junction bases left unmatched: 3. CDR1 MDHEN and CDR2 SYDVKM come from the germline V gene. The CDR3 totals 14 residues. The CDR3 reads CASSGDRGTYEQYF. CDR3 bases: TGTGCCAGCAGCGGGGACAGGGGGACCTACGAGCAGTACTTC.

The chain recombines TRBV12-3 or TRBV12-4 with TRBJ2-7; TRBD1 might be the D (6 bases). The CDR3 spans 13 residues. Trimming stripped 2 bases from V and 6 bases from J, with 11 bases between. The CDR3 DNA follows: TGTGCCAGCAGTTTACTGACAGGTTCCGAGCAGTACTTC. Translated, it gives CASSLLTGSEQYF.

This chain links TRBV11-2 with TRBJ2-1, with D possibly called TRBD1 or TRBD2 (5 bases each). This CDR3 contains 13 residues. Germline V gene lookup returns CDR1 SGHAT and CDR2 FQNNGV. Trimming pared 2 bases from V and 8 bases from J, leaving 10 bases between. CDR3 DNA: TGTGCCAGCAGCTTATCCGAGGGGCATGAGCAGTTCTTC. Its protein is CASSLSEGHEQFF.

This chain uses TRBV2 with TRBJ1-6; TRBD1 agrees at 9 bases. Germline V gene sequence: CDR1 SNHLY, CDR2 FYNNEI. J lost 7 bases, V lost 5 bases, and 6 bases had no gene match. The CDR3 totals 15 residues. The CDR3 nucleotides read TGTGCCAGCAGTAGGTTGGGACAGGGAAATTCACCCCTCCACTTT. Amino acids: CASSRLGQGNSPLHF.

The chain combines TRBV2 with TRBJ1-6, with D unclear. The germline gives CDR1 SNHLY, CDR2 FYNNEI. Trimming removed 4 bases at V and 10 bases at J, with 17 bases between. CDR3 length: 15 amino acids. The CDR3 coding sequence is TGTGCCAGCAGTGGAGAAAACACCCTTGGGTCACCCCTCCACTTT. Translated, it gives CASSGENTLGSPLHF. Complete variable domain (other parts from reference TRBV2 and TRBJ1-6): EPEVTQTPSHQVTQMGQEVILRCVPISNHLYFYWYRQILGQKVEFLVSFYNNEISEKSEIFDDQFSVERPDGSNFTLKIRSTKLEDSAMYFCASSGENTLGSPLHFGNGTRLTVT.

The V call is TRBV6-5, the J call TRBJ2-5; D is undetermined. V lost 2 bases and J 1 base, leaving 8 bases between the germline ends. The CDR3 extends over 14 amino acids. CDR1 MNHEY and CDR2 SVGAGI come from the germline V gene. Here the CDR3 DNA reads TGTGCCAGCAGTTACAACGGGCCCCAAGAGACCCAGTACTTC. Its translation: CASSYNGPQETQYF.

The rearrangement uses TRBV29-1 and TRBJ2-7; tentatively, D is TRBD1 or TRBD2 (5 bases each). The V gene's germline CDR1 is SQVTM and CDR2 ANQGSEA. The CDR3 totals 15 residues. Deletions cut 0 bases from V and 3 bases from J, with 15 bases between. CDR3: CSVEDLGAGGYEQYF. The CDR3 DNA reads TGCAGCGTTGAAGATCTCGGGGCGGGTGGCTACGAGCAGTACTTC.

This clone was recorded once. The chain has TRBV2 and TRBJ1-5, with D hard to call. Trimming cost V 3 bases and J 8 bases, with 11 bases left between them. CDR1 and CDR2 (germline): SNHLY, FYNNEI. This CDR3 has 13 residues. The CDR3 DNA follows: TGTGCCAGCAGTGATGGGCTTCTGGAGCCCCAGCATTTT. Its protein product is CASSDGLLEPQHF.

The chain links TRBV6-1 to TRBJ2-7, with D uncertain. The CDR3 consists of 13 residues. Germline CDR1 and CDR2: MNHNS and SASEGT. V was pared by 0 bases and J by 5 bases, with 8 bases between. The CDR3 region has the DNA TGTGCCAGCAGTGAAGCACGGCGCCACGAGCAGTACTTC. Translation: CASSEARRHEQYF.

This sequence joins TRBV6-5 and TRBJ2-3; no clear D gene. The CDR3 spans 15 residues. Germline V CDR1 and CDR2: MNHEY, SVGAGI. Trimming took off 2 bases at V and 2 bases at J, with 11 bases between the two ends. This CDR3 is CASSYKGILTDTQYF. The CDR3 DNA reads TGTGCCAGCAGTTACAAGGGAATCCTCACAGATACGCAGTATTTT.

The CDR3 spells CASSLRDRVSYGYTF. The DNA for the CDR3 is TGTGCCAGTAGCCTACGGGACAGGGTTAGCTATGGCTACACCTTC. This chain joins TRBV19 and TRBJ1-2, with 9 bases aligning to TRBD1. V was pared by 6 bases and J by 4 bases, with 9 bases of the junction left unmatched. This CDR3 is built from 15 residues. CDR1 and CDR2 from the germline V gene are LNHDA and SQIVND (reference sequence).

The V gene is TRBV5-4, the J gene TRBJ2-4; TRBD1 matches 7 bases. Germline assignment: CDR1 SGHNT and CDR2 YYREEE (reference sequence). The CDR3 covers 16 residues. Trimming removed 3 bases from V and 6 bases from J; junction bases left unmatched: 12. This CDR3 reads CASSSPQQGSRNIQYF. Written as DNA, the CDR3 is TGTGCCAGCAGCTCCCCCCAACAGGGGTCAAGAAACATTCAGTACTTC. The whole variable domain, filled in from reference TRBV5-4 and TRBJ2-4, reads ETGVTQSPTHLIKTRGQQVTLRCSSQSGHNTVSWYQQALGQGPQFIFQYYREEENGRGNFPPRFSGLQFPNYSSELNVNALELDDSALYLCASSSPQQGSRNIQYFGAGTRLSVL.

This CDR3 is CASSIRGGNQPQHF. DNA of the CDR3: TGTGCCAGTAGTATAAGGGGGGGCAATCAGCCCCAGCATTTT. V gene TRBV19 combines with J gene TRBJ1-5; maybe TRBD1 (6 bases). Germline V gene data show CDR1 as LNHDA and CDR2 as SQIVND (reference sequence). There are 14 residues in the CDR3. The V gene lost 2 bases and the J gene lost 2 bases, with 7 bases spanning the gap.

This CDR3 is CASARDISYNSPLHF. The CDR3, as DNA: TGTGCCAGCGCACGGGACATCTCCTATAATTCACCCCTCCACTTT. The V and J genes are TRBV2 and TRBJ1-6; a weak D match, TRBD1 (6 bases). The CDR3 loop spans 15 amino acids. In germline, CDR1 is SNHLY, CDR2 FYNNEI. The V end lost 8 bases, the J end lost 0 bases, and 11 bases lay between the germline ends.

A single count supports this clone. This chain connects TRBV5-4 to TRBJ2-2, with D perhaps TRBD1 or TRBD2 (6 bases each). V was clipped by 4 bases and J by 2 bases, with 15 bases between them. CDR3 length equals 16 residues. From germline, CDR1 is SGHNT and CDR2 YYREEE (reference sequence). CDR3 region: CASSREGGKNTGELFF. CDR3 in DNA: TGTGCCAGCAGCCGCGAGGGGGGCAAAAACACCGGGGAGCTGTTTTTT. Complete variable domain (other parts from reference TRBV5-4 and TRBJ2-2): ETGVTQSPTHLIKTRGQQVTLRCSSQSGHNTVSWYQQALGQGPQFIFQYYREEENGRGNFPPRFSGLQFPNYSSELNVNALELDDSALYLCASSREGGKNTGELFFGEGSRLTVL.

The chain joins TRBV7-2 to TRBJ1-1; D is ambiguous. Germline CDR1 and CDR2: SGHTA and FQGNSA. The CDR3 totals 13 residues. V gave up 0 bases and J gave up 6 bases, with 8 bases separating them. The CDR3 nucleotides are TGTGCCAGCAGCTTAGCAAATGGGGCTGAAGCTTTCTTT. Protein product: CASSLANGAEAFF.